This T cell receptor (beta chain) was captured in a study of neurological immune-mediated disorders (dated by TCRdb to about 2019). Regarding the study in general: Peripheral blood TCR-beta repertoires from HTLV-I-associated myelopathy (HAM/TSP) patients, multiple sclerosis patients and healthy controls were compared by UMI-based sequencing. The roughly 99 TCR-beta libraries covered PBMC samples along with longitudinal samples, technical triplicates, and paired sorted CD4+ and CD8+ T-cell subsets. The cohort comprised 60 to 75 subjects: 15 or so HAM/TSP patients, approximately 34 multiple sclerosis patients and about 20 healthy controls.

The germline V gene specifies SGHVS as CDR1 and FNYEAQ as CDR2. V drops 1 base and J drops 2 bases, leaving 12 bases in between. The CDR3 spans 17 residues, from the cysteine through the phenylalanine. Just the 51-base CDR3 DNA is kept, in frame starting at base 1. To synthesize cDNA, template-switch 5'RACE was performed with a primer carrying a 10-nucleotide random unique molecular identifier so that each TCR transcript was tagged. Every sequencing run covered 15-18 subjects and yielded more than 180 million TCR-beta sequences. Total RNA was extracted with the RNeasy kit. The KAPA Real-time Library Amplification kit was used to amplify TCR-beta VDJ regions with primers for the TCR constant region and the 5'RACE anchor. A first PCR added sample indexes and Illumina adaptors, after which a second PCR increased the library yield. After purification with Ampure beads, the TCR product of roughly 650 bp was size-selected on a 2% E-gel SizeSelection system. Before pooling, library quality was checked on a Bioanalyzer, concentration was measured with Qubit, and libraries were quantified with the Kapa Library Quantification kit. Libraries were sequenced paired-end 2 x 150 bp on an Illumina HiSeq 2500. To increase sequence diversity, roughly 24-31% phiX was spiked into each library pool. The authors' analysis ran thus. The UMI-based MiGEC pipeline processed quality-filtered reads and removed over 75% of raw TCR sequences during error correction. VDJ genes were aligned to IMGT germline references, and each clonotype was defined by a unique CDR3 amino acid sequence together with V-J genes. VDJtools evaluated clonal expansion, Shannon diversity and CDR3 relatedness (CalcPairwiseDistances, ClusterSamples); CLCbio workbench built phylogenetic trees. Clones with at least 8 unique UMIs were defined as expanded, with this threshold being based on coefficient-of-variation modelling across technical triplicates. TCRdb trimmed the raw reads at Q25, called clones with MiXCR and kept productive beta chains. Identical CDR3 protein sequences are pooled into one entry, listed with their most common genes and DNA. These V and J calls derive from TCRdb rather than the authors' analysis. This sample gives roughly 13,000 distinct CDR3 sequences in total; more than 6% of them show up just once. The ten largest clones represent less than 25% of the sample.

Blood bank volunteers in Maryland, USA served as the healthy controls. For sorted-subset TCR libraries, over 900,000 sorted CD4+ or CD8+ T cells were used. Peripheral blood was subjected to Ficoll-Hypaque density gradient centrifugation to isolate PBMCs, which were then cryopreserved in liquid nitrogen. The study also sequenced paired sorted CD4+ and CD8+ subsets from healthy controls, HAM/TSP patients and MS patients. Summary of the overall study and its limitations: No identical CDR3 amino acid sequences were found to be shared among expanded clones across subjects, suggesting that TCR-beta repertoires were private in all groups. TCR clonal expansion was greatest in HAM/TSP patients and smallest in MS patients, who ranked below even healthy controls.

This clonotype was picked up many times. The specificity of this receptor is unknown. The record has no base qualities; no much larger clone is one base away. The receptor was isolated from a woman in her thirties or forties in good health. Sequenced sample: CD8+ T cells from blood. This chain is built from TRBV7-6 and TRBJ2-6; no D gene call is confident. CDR3 protein: CASSLDVYPTGANVLTF. The DNA sequence is given as TGTGCCAGCAGCTTAGATGTATACCCCACTGGGGCCAACGTCCTGACTTTC.